The present T cell receptor (beta chain) was sequenced within a study of T cell repertoires in cytomegalovirus infection. TCRdb redid the calling of the reads with MiXCR, one entry per CDR3 protein. The repertoire holds some 800,000 distinct CDR3 sequences, with about 29% as singletons. Points from the study as a whole: There were carriers of CMV plus the relevant HLA, and cumulative public TCR beta family frequency identified them.

A word on this clonotype: The antigen is not known.

From germline, CDR1 is MNHGY and CDR2 SAAAGT. V was shortened by 10 bases and J by 6 bases, with 16 bases between the two germline ends. The CDR3 is 13 residues long. The J gene is TRBJ2-1, the V gene TRBV6-8; perhaps TRBD2 as D (5 bases). This sequence was found in a human donor in good health (CMV status not recorded). Some clones in this sample may be carry-over from other donors' samples. The sequencing here drew on cultured CD8+ T cells from PBMCs, taken from culture after CMV antigen stimulation. DNA of the CDR3: TGTGCCACCCAGGCGGGCCATACCAATGAGCAGTTCTTC. Amino acid sequence: CATQAGHTNEQFF.